This note documents a single T cell receptor beta chain sequence. This sample was taken from a study of blood T cell repertoires in COVID-19. Study context: From the United States, Italy and Spain came samples of acute and convalescent COVID-19. Sources were T cells, B-cell-depleted T cells, or PBMCs; the material itself was cDNA or gDNA.

V shed 4 bases and J 0 bases; nucleotides not matched to a gene: 2. The V gene's germline CDR1 is SEHNR and CDR2 FQNEAQ (reference sequence). The CDR3 loop spans 14 amino acids. The assay was immunoSEQ multiplex PCR, and TCRdb's table has in-frame clones only and misses some. This table holds 250,000 to 350,000 clones, roughly 90% found once. Recruited during active infection, patients (from Seattle) were subsequently followed longitudinally. This chain uses TRBV7-9 with TRBJ2-7; 8 positions agree with TRBD2. This receptor was obtained from a woman aged 30 to 39 with COVID-19, enrolled during active disease. Sequenced sample: peripheral blood. CDR3: CASSSGGSSYEQYF. The CDR3 DNA reads TGTGCCAGCAGCTCGGGAGGGAGCTCCTACGAGCAGTACTTC.